This T cell receptor beta chain came from a study of cytomegalovirus exposure and HLA in healthy donors. The wider study: Out of several hundred genotyped donors, less than 90% belonged to the Caucasian-associated ancestry cluster. Study-level results: As a later analysis showed, several of the most significant clusters appeared to be linked to common viral pathogens. Being productive about 90% or about 30% of the time was typical of most TCR beta V segments in an earlier analysis.

The V and J ends lost 7 bases and 5 bases, in that order; junction bases with no gene match: 8. This CDR3 contains 14 residues. The germline V gene encodes CDR1 MNHNS and CDR2 SASEGT. PCR primers comprised 60 Vbeta and 13 Jbeta primers. Data came from immunoSEQ multiplex PCR; TCRdb stores just in-frame clones and leaves some out. The sample has about 120,000 clones; 80% are singletons. This clone has more than one count but fewer than ten. The antigen is undetermined. Sequenced: PBMCs. The receptor was isolated from a man aged 25-45 years in good health and CMV-seronegative. This chain uses TRBV6-1 with TRBJ2-5; TRBD1 agrees at 9 bases. CDR3 nucleotides: TGTGCCAGCAACCTGGACAGGGGAAAGGAGACCCAGTACTTC. It is translated as CASNLDRGKETQYF.